One sample yielded the 17 T cell receptor beta chains listed below, sequenced in a study of T cells in Graves' hyperthyroidism and ophthalmopathy. Amplified regions were TCR beta CDR3 sequences from RNA transcripts. The study used the HTBI primer set for a first-round RT-PCR of the TCR CDR3. TCRdb re-analysed the multiplex PCR reads in MiXCR, keeping a single row per CDR3 protein. The repertoire consists of hundreds of thousands of distinct CDR3 sequences, with about 15% occurring once and the leading ten covering 4% to 5.5%. Input material: blood. These receptors originate from a woman in her 40s with Graves' ophthalmopathy.

This clonotype was seen at least ten times. The rearrangement links TRBV20-1 to TRBJ2-5; D not resolved. With 2 bases removed from V and 2 bases from J, the gap between germline ends came to 6 bases. The CDR3 is 12 residues long. Germline assignment: CDR1 DFQATT and CDR2 SNEGSKA (reference sequence). Written as DNA, the CDR3 is TGCAGTGCTAGAACCCTGCAAGAGACCCAGTACTTC. Its protein product is CSARTLQETQYF.

This clonotype has at least ten counts. V gene TRBV28 combines with J gene TRBJ1-2; weak D call: TRBD1 (6 bases). Germline CDR1 MDHEN, CDR2 SYDVKM. This CDR3 has 15 amino acids. V gave up 2 bases and J gave up 4 bases, with 14 bases separating them. CDR3 nucleotide sequence: TGTGCCAGCAGTTTAAGGGGGGGTAGGCTCTATGGCTACACCTTC. Translated, it gives CASSLRGGRLYGYTF.

The rearrangement joins TRBV30 to TRBJ1-3, with no clear D. The V gene's germline CDR1 is GTSNPN and CDR2 SVGIG (reference sequence). V dropped 4 bases and J dropped 2 bases, with 9 bases sitting between them. The CDR3 spans 13 residues. CDR3 DNA sequence: TGTGCCTGGATGGGGAACCCTGGAAACACCATATATTTT. Protein: CAWMGNPGNTIYF.

This clonotype came up many times. The V call is TRBV4-3, the J call TRBJ1-1; D gene ambiguous. Trimming cost V 0 bases and J 0 bases, with 8 bases left between them. Looked up from germline, CDR1 is LGHNA and CDR2 is YSLEER. This CDR3 contains 15 residues. CDR3 sequence reads: CASSQDPDMNTEAFF. CDR3 bases: TGCGCCAGCAGCCAAGACCCAGACATGAACACTGAAGCTTTCTTT.

This clonotype was seen at least ten times. V and J are TRBV20-1 and TRBJ2-5; 10 nucleotides agree with TRBD2. CDR1 is DFQATT and CDR2 is SNEGSKA in the germline V gene (reference sequence). The CDR3 is 16 residues long. J gave up 0 bases and V 6 bases, and 10 bases lay outside the gene matches. In DNA form, the CDR3 reads TGCAGTGCAAAAGGACTAGCGGTTCGGTACCAAGAGACCCAGTACTTC. Translated, it gives CSAKGLAVRYQETQYF.

The sample holds many counts of this clonotype. The chain uses TRBV27 and TRBJ1-2, with D unclear. This CDR3 region has 15 residues. Deletions cut 5 bases from V and 3 bases from J, with 16 bases between. CDR1 and CDR2 (germline): MNHEY, SMNVEV (reference sequence). CDR3 loop: CASSPFLLADYGYTF. CDR3 DNA: TGTGCCAGCAGTCCTTTCCTCCTGGCGGACTATGGCTACACCTTC.

This clonotype was seen ten or more times. This chain links TRBV10-3 with TRBJ1-2; D perhaps matches TRBD1 (5 bases). The V end was cut by 7 bases, the J end by 4 bases, with 10 bases between. The CDR3 totals 12 residues. Germline V lookup: CDR1 ENHRY, CDR2 SYGVKD. CDR3 sequence: CAITAGSYGYTF. In DNA form, the CDR3 reads TGTGCCATCACAGCAGGGAGCTATGGCTACACCTTC.

This clonotype has a handful of counts. CDR3 residues: CASSPIPGGDTGELFF. The CDR3 DNA reads TGTGCCAGCTCACCGATCCCCGGTGGCGACACCGGGGAGCTGTTTTTT. The chain has TRBV18 and TRBJ2-2; D ambiguous. The CDR3 length is 16 residues. Trimming stripped 3 bases from V and 3 bases from J, with 14 bases between. Germline V gene sequence: CDR1 KGHSH, CDR2 LQKENI.

The chain carries TRBV11-2 and TRBJ2-5; 9 nucleotides agree with TRBD2. Trimming removed 5 bases from V and 5 bases from J; junction bases left unmatched: 9. The CDR3 length is 15 residues. Germline values: CDR1 SGHAT, CDR2 FQNNGV. The CDR3 DNA reads TGTGCCAGCAGCCTAGGGACTAGCTGGAGTGAGACCCAGTACTTC. Protein product: CASSLGTSWSETQYF.

This chain uses TRBV28 with TRBJ1-2, with unresolved D. The CDR3 length is 14 residues. The V gene lost 4 bases and the J gene lost 8 bases, with 17 bases spanning the gap. CDR1 is MDHEN, CDR2 SYDVKM, per germline. The CDR3 here is CASSSPAPQEGYTF. CDR3 DNA: TGTGCCAGCAGTTCCCCCGCCCCCCAGGAAGGCTACACCTTC.

V gene TRBV12-3 or TRBV12-4 combines with J gene TRBJ1-1; a weak D match, TRBD1 (5 bases). Trimming pared 3 bases from V and 5 bases from J, leaving 13 bases between. There are 14 residues in the CDR3. The DNA for the CDR3 is TGTGCCAGCAGTTTCGGCCCATCAGGGACTGAAGCTTTCTTT. The encoded protein is CASSFGPSGTEAFF.

There are many counts of this clonotype. This chain joins TRBV20-1 and TRBJ1-3; D gene ambiguous. CDR1 and CDR2 from the germline V gene are DFQATT and SNEGSKA (reference sequence). The length of the CDR3 is 12 residues. The ends were cut back, 0 bases at V and 5 bases at J, with 5 bases in the middle. In nucleotides, the CDR3 is TGCAGTGCTAGAGATTTGCGAAACACCATATATTTT. It yields the protein CSARDLRNTIYF.

This clonotype showed up many times. V gene TRBV19 combines with J gene TRBJ1-1; 7 bases align to TRBD1. Germline-derived CDR1 and CDR2 are LNHDA and SQIVND (reference sequence). CDR3 length equals 14 residues. V was pared by 1 base and J by 5 bases, with 4 bases of the junction left unmatched. The DNA of the CDR3 is TGTGCCAGTAGTATAGCCTACAGGGGAACTGAAGCTTTCTTT. Translated, it gives CASSIAYRGTEAFF.

This chain links TRBV18 with TRBJ2-7, with D possibly matching TRBD1 (5 bases). The germline V gene encodes CDR1 KGHSH and CDR2 LQKENI. Trimming stripped 5 bases from V and 5 bases from J, with 10 bases between. CDR3 length: 12 amino acids. This CDR3 is CASSGSRDEQYF. The DNA of the CDR3 is TGTGCCAGCTCAGGAAGCAGGGACGAGCAGTACTTC. Looking up the rest from reference TRBV18 and TRBJ2-7 gives the full variable domain: NAGVMQNPRHLVRRRGQEARLRCSPMKGHSHVYWYRQLPEEGLKFMVYLQKENIIDESGMPKERFSAEFPKEGPSILRIQQVVRGDSAAYFCASSGSRDEQYFGPGTRLTVT.

This clonotype was recorded at least ten times. This sequence joins TRBV20-1 and TRBJ1-1; D may be TRBD1 (6 bases). This CDR3 has 13 amino acids. Trimming removed 3 bases from V and 4 bases from J, with 12 bases in between. In germline, CDR1 is DFQATT, CDR2 SNEGSKA (reference sequence). This chain's CDR3 is CSARHGGGTEAFF. The CDR3, as DNA: TGCAGTGCTAGGCACGGGGGCGGCACTGAAGCTTTCTTT.

This clonotype was picked up a small number of times. The chain recombines TRBV12-3 or TRBV12-4 with TRBJ1-5, with TRBD1 matching 8 bases. V lost 10 bases, J lost 6 bases, and 14 bases stayed unmatched. This CDR3 has 15 residues. The CDR3: CATGIGQGSVQPQHF. CDR3 coding DNA: TGTGCCACAGGAATTGGACAGGGAAGCGTTCAGCCCCAGCATTTT.

The genes are TRBV28 and TRBJ1-5, with D tentatively TRBD1 (5 bases). The CDR3 runs to 17 residues. The germline CDR1 and CDR2 sequences are MDHEN and SYDVKM. V was shortened by 5 bases and J by 3 bases, with 20 bases between the two germline ends. Here the CDR3 DNA reads TGTGCCAGCAGTGAATACGGGGCCTCAGAACTCAATCAGCCCCAGCATTTT. Protein sequence: CASSEYGASELNQPQHF.